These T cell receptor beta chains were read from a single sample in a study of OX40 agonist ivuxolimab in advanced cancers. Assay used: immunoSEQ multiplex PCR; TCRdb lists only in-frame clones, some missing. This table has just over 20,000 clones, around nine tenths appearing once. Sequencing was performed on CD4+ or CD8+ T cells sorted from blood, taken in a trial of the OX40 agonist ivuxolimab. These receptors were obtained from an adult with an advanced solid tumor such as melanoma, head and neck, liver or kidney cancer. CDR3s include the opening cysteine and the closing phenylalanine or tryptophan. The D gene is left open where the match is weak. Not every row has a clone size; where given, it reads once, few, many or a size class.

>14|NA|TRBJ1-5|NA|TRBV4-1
CASSPWTSNQPQHF
TGCGCCAGCAGCCCTTGGACAAGCAATCAGCCCCAGCATTTT
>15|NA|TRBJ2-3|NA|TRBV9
CASSVEDFSLDTQYF
TGTGCCAGCAGCGTAGAAGACTTTAGCCTTGATACGCAGTATTTT
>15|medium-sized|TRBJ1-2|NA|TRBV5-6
CASSLAAVARRGYTF
TGTGCCAGCAGCTTGGCAGCAGTAGCCAGGCGTGGCTACACCTTC
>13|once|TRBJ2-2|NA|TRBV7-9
CASSLDITGELFF
TGTGCCAGCAGCTTGGACATCACCGGGGAGCTGTTTTTT
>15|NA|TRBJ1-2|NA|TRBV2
CASTEGGGLPYGYTF
TGTGCCAGCACCGAAGGGGGGGGCCTCCCCTATGGCTACACCTTC
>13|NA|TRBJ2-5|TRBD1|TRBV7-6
CASSLADAGGLYF
TGTGCCAGCAGCTTAGCGGATGCAGGGGGTCTATACTTC
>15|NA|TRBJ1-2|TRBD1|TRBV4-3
CASSRKLTGGDGYTF
TGCGCCAGCAGCCGAAAATTGACAGGGGGCGATGGCTACACCTTC
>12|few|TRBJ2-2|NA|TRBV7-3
CASSSAGGELFF
TGTGCCAGCAGCTCAGCCGGTGGGGAGCTGTTTTTT
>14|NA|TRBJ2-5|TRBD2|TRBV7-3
CASSLQGGGETQYF
TGTGCCAGCAGCCTCCAAGGCGGGGGAGAGACCCAGTACTTC
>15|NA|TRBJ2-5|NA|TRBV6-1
CASSELVGGHETQYF
TGTGCCAGCAGTGAGCTAGTGGGGGGGCATGAGACCCAGTACTTC
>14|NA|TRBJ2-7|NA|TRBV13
CASSQGDSNYEQYF
TGTGCCAGCAGCCAGGGTGACTCAAACTACGAGCAGTACTTC
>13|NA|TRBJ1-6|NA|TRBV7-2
CASSLAGDRYHHF
TGTGCCAGCAGCTTAGCAGGCGACCGCTACCACCACTTT
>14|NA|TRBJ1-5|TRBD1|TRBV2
CATSTGEGNQPQHF
TGTGCCACCTCGACAGGGGAGGGCAATCAGCCCCAGCATTTT
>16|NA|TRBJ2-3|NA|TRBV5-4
CASSLAKGVGTDTQYF
TGTGCCAGCAGCTTGGCGAAGGGGGTCGGCACAGATACGCAGTATTTT
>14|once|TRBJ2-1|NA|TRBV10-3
CAISESEGINEQFF
TGTGCCATCAGTGAGTCGGAAGGGATCAATGAGCAGTTCTTC
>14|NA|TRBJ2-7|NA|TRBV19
CASTWGQGDYEQYF
TGTGCCAGTACATGGGGGCAGGGTGACTACGAGCAGTACTTC
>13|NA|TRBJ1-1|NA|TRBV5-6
CASSLTQNTEAFF
TGTGCCAGCAGCTTGACGCAGAACACTGAAGCTTTCTTT
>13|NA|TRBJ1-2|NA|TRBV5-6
CASSLGSNYGYTF
TGTGCCAGCAGCTTGGGCAGTAACTATGGCTACACCTTC
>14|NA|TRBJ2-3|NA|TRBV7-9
CASSLEGGGDTQYF
TGTGCCAGCAGCTTAGAAGGGGGTGGAGATACGCAGTATTTT
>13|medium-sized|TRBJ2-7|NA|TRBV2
CASTVGDSYEQYF
TGTGCCAGCACCGTAGGGGATTCCTACGAGCAGTACTTC
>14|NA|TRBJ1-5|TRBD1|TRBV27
CASSTGGAWQPQHF
TGTGCCAGCAGTACAGGGGGCGCGTGGCAGCCCCAGCATTTT
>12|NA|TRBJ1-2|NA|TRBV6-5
CASSQGDYGYTF
TGTGCCAGCAGTCAGGGAGACTATGGCTACACCTTC
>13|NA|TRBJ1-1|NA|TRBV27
CASSLAWGFEAFF
TGTGCCAGCAGTTTAGCTTGGGGCTTTGAAGCTTTCTTT
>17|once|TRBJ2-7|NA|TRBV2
CASLYRPGHRSSNEQYF
TGTGCCAGCCTTTACCGTCCGGGACATCGGTCGTCAAACGAGCAGTACTTC
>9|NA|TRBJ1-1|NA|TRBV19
CASGGEAFF
TGTGCCAGCGGGGGGGAAGCTTTCTTT
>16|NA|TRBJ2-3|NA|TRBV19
CASRSLGGATTDTQYF
TGTGCCAGCAGATCTCTGGGCGGGGCAACGACAGATACGCAGTATTTT
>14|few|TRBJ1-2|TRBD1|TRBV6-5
CASSYRTGGYGYTF
TGTGCCAGCAGTTACCGGACAGGAGGCTATGGCTACACCTTC
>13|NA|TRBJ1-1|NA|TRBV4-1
CASSLHGNTEAFF
TGCGCCAGCAGCCTACACGGGAACACTGAAGCTTTCTTT
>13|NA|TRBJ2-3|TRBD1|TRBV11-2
CASSAGGTDTQYF
TGTGCCAGCAGCGCAGGGGGAACAGATACGCAGTATTTT
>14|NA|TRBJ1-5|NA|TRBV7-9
CASSSGGFNQPQHF
TGTGCCAGCAGCTCTGGGGGTTTTAATCAGCCCCAGCATTTT
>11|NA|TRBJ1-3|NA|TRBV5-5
CASSLEGPIYF
TGTGCCAGCAGCTTGGAAGGTCCCATATATTTT
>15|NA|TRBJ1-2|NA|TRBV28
CASGGTTASNYGYTF
TGTGCCAGCGGGGGGACTACAGCCTCTAACTATGGCTACACCTTC
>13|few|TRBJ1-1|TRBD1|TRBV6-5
CASSEGTGPEAFF
TGTGCCAGCAGTGAAGGGACAGGGCCTGAAGCTTTCTTT
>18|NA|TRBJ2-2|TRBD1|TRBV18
CASSPHLDRGLDTGELFF
TGTGCCAGCTCACCTCATTTGGACAGGGGGCTTGACACCGGGGAGCTGTTTTTT
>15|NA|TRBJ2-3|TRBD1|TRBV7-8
CATPPSGTGLDTQYF
TGTGCCACCCCCCCCTCCGGGACAGGGTTAGATACGCAGTATTTT
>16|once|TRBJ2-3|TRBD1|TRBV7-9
CASSTRTGGITDTQYF
TGTGCCAGCAGCACGCGGACAGGGGGAATAACAGATACGCAGTATTTT